This T cell receptor beta chain was documented in a study of shared clonotypes between healthy human individuals. Study information: CD8 memory received one plate per donor, CD8 naive two, CD4 memory three and CD4 naive three.

Clones were sequenced by immunoSEQ multiplex PCR, and TCRdb holds only the in-frame ones, with some missing. Of some 2,500,000 clones listed, over 85% are singletons. CDR1 and CDR2 from the germline V gene are SQVTM and ANQGSEA. Trimming left V 3 bases short and J 0 bases short, with 13 bases between. This CDR3 comprises 15 residues. The healthy adult donors were HIV-negative and reported no recent acute infections or vaccinations. This chain links TRBV29-1 with TRBJ2-3; maybe TRBD2 (5 bases). The sequencing sample was made of naive CD4+ T cells from PBMCs. The sample's subset: CD45RA+ positively selected. The clonotype was recovered from a man aged 18 to 30 in good health. Some clones in this sample may be carry-over from other donors' samples. The CDR3 loop is CSVEMRASSTDTQYF. CDR3 in DNA: TGCAGCGTTGAGATGCGGGCATCTAGCACAGATACGCAGTATTTT.